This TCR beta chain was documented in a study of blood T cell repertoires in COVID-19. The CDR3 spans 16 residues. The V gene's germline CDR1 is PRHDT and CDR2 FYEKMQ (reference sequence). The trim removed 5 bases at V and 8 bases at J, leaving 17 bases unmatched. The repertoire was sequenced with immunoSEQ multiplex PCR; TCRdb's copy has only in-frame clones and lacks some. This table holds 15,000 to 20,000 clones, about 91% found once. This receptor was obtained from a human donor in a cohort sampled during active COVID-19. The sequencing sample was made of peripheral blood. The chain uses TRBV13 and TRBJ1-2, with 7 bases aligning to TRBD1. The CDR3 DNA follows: TGTGCCAGCAGCCCACCCCACGAGGGGACAGCTAGGGGCTACACCTTC. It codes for CASSPPHEGTARGYTF.